This T cell receptor (beta chain) comes out of a study of T cells in Graves' hyperthyroidism and ophthalmopathy. Study-level findings and limits: Ophthalmopathy was distinguished from stable hyperthyroidism by 13 V-J signatures.

Uncontrolled infection, other autoimmune disease, pregnancy and lactation each barred patients from inclusion. Orbital computed tomography and thyroid ultrasound, together with serum TRAb and thyroxine and clinical symptoms, were used for diagnoses. The CDR3 is 11 residues long. Germline lookup yields CDR1 LGHNA and CDR2 YSLEER. This clonotype has at least ten counts. Its specificity is not known. RNA transcripts provided the source from which TCR beta CDR3 regions were amplified. HTBI primers were used for first-round RT-PCR of the TCR CDR3. One entry per CDR3 protein, called by TCRdb with MiXCR from the multiplex PCR reads. Among almost 600,000 distinct CDR3 sequences listed, about 14% were seen once.

The sequencing sample was made of blood. This rearrangement joins TRBV4-3 to TRBJ2-7, with D possibly matching TRBD1 (6 bases). This TCR derives from a young woman with Graves' hyperthyroidism that later progressed to Graves' ophthalmopathy. The CDR3 reads CADSRQGEQYF. DNA of the CDR3: TGCGCGGACAGCCGTCAGGGAGAGCAGTACTTC.